The subject of this entry is one T cell receptor beta chain. The trim removed 1 base at V and 0 bases at J, leaving 5 bases unmatched. The CDR3 length is 19 residues. CDR1 SGHTA and CDR2 FQGTGA come from the germline V gene. The record originates from a study of response to subunit inactivated influenza vaccine. TCRdb used MiXCR to reprocess the RT-PCR reads, holding one entry per CDR3 protein. Here the sample spans about 540,000 distinct CDR3 sequences, approximately 20% being singletons. The same sample was also studied in work on T cells expressing NK-cell markers. That paper adds: UMIs accompanied the 5'RACE template switching by which TCR beta cDNA was made.

The V gene is TRBV7-3, the J gene TRBJ2-1; 14 positions agree with TRBD2. Sequenced here: CD4+ T cells sorted from PBMCs, sampled roughly 12 days after vaccination. This receptor was obtained from a man aged 50 to 60 who received an inactivated influenza vaccine. DNA for the CDR3: TGTGCCAGCAGCTTAATTCGGACTAGCGGGAGGACCTCCTACAATGAGCAGTTCTTC. This translates into CASSLIRTSGRTSYNEQFF.